This T cell receptor (beta chain) was identified during a study of shared clonotypes between healthy human individuals (dated by TCRdb to 2020 to 2022). About the study as a whole: The cohort included a few men and a couple of women between 18 and 49 years of age. For each donor, CD4 naive and CD4 memory were each given three plates, CD8 naive was given two plates, and CD8 memory was given one plate. Blood TCR repertoires of several healthy adults were deeply sequenced to estimate repertoire size and the extent of clonotype sharing between individuals. Libraries were prepared and TCR repertoires were sequenced by different laboratories using diverse techniques, in order to increase sequencing depth and limit assay-specific biases. Between about 0.94 and 8.9 billion PBMCs per donor were obtained by leukapheresis. On the study overall, not on this receptor specifically: About 4.5% of naive CD4, 3.5% of naive CD8, approximately 2% of memory CD4, and more than 0.35% of memory CD8 clonotypes were shared across a few donors. Sampling was restricted to blood, and TCR repertoires in tissue are likely to differ from TCR repertoires in blood. Compared with non-shared clonotypes, the clonotypes found in all four sorted-subset donors had higher generation probabilities. The small number of donors limited the genetic and exposure-history diversity represented. Rarefaction of sorted-subset datasets indicated incomplete sequencing despite the large sequencing depth. Estimated clonotype richness was generally larger for naive than for memory subsets. Based on pairwise subsampling, the degree of clonotype sharing among donors was expected to be affected by sequencing depth.

With respect to this clone: What this receptor recognizes is not known. No much larger clonotype is one base removed from it; base qualities were not supplied.

TCR CDR3 regions were amplified from genomic DNA by multiplex PCR using the deep immunoSEQ assay. For each cell subset, the extracted genomic DNA was distributed evenly across all wells of several immunoSEQ 96-well plates, and each plate served as one replicate. For sorted subsets, approximately 200 ng of genomic DNA, equivalent to 25,000 to 35,000 T cell genomes, went into each replicate PCR. Purified libraries were measured with a Qubit 3.0 fluorometer, size-checked on a Bioanalyzer 2100, and measured again with the KAPA Library Quantification kit. Every immunoSEQ 96-well plate was sequenced on a separate single-read 150-cycle Illumina NextSeq 550 flow cell. The authors' analysis ran thus. Because the immunoSEQ output held only junctional sequences and lacked quality scores, the filtering could not match the filtering applied to full-length reads. Sequences were annotated with PyIR, a Python wrapper for IgBLAST v1.9, using IMGT germline references to assign V/J genes and CDR3. Any read was removed if the V/J assignment was weak (E-value above 1e-6), the CDR3 was missing, or the read contained stop codons, out-of-frame junctions, or ambiguous translated residues. V3J clonotypes were defined by identical inferred V gene, J gene, and CDR3 amino acid sequence. To compute the percentage overlap between repertoires, the number of shared unique clonotypes was divided by the size of the smaller repertoire. RTK rarefaction, the Chao1 estimator, and Recon v2.1 estimates of unobserved clonotypes were used to assess repertoire richness. Generation probabilities for all TCRbeta clonotypes obtained by the gDNA method from a handful of donors were computed using OLGA. Here the immuneACCESS table is served through TCRdb, limited to in-frame sequences with V and J called. Missing clones are a known gap in these copies; in checked studies unresolved V genes cover under half, and the rest lacks a known reason. V, J and clone size reflect that table, while D and trimming were determined from the DNA. Recorded for this sample are around 600,000 clones; around 96% of them occurred a single time. Clones ranked in the top ten supply over 0.1% of the sample.

For the CD8 naive samples, CD45RO-negative cells were positively selected for CCR7, yielding a CD45RA+CCR7+ population from which TemRA cells were excluded. The donors were healthy, HIV-negative adults with no recently reported acute infections or vaccinations. Every donor was a Caucasian adult residing in Nashville, Tennessee, USA. After blood collection by leukapheresis, PBMCs were isolated using Ficoll-Histopaque density gradient centrifugation and then cryopreserved in the vapor phase of liquid nitrogen. Purity and quantity of every magnetically sorted T cell population were checked by analytical flow cytometry. Each sorted fraction had its genomic DNA isolated and then quantified by UV absorbance on a Nanodrop 2000c. The cysteine opens and the phenylalanine closes a CDR3 of 13 amino acids. The entry retains the CDR3 DNA only, 39 bases that are in frame from base 1. Via the germline V gene (reference sequence), CDR1 is MNHEY and CDR2 SMNVEV. Between the V and J ends, shortened by 0 bases and 7 bases respectively, the junction contains 7 bases.

The receptor comes from a woman aged 30 to 39 in good health. Sequencing was carried out using naive CD8+ T cells sorted from blood. The sample's cell subset or site label, in plain terms: CD45RA+CCR7+. The rearranged chain carries TRBV27 and TRBJ2-1; no D gene can be assigned with confidence. The encoded CDR3 is CASSLSVANEQFF. The DNA sequence follows: TGTGCCAGCAGTTTATCGGTAGCAAATGAGCAGTTCTTC.